This T cell receptor (beta chain) was profiled in a study of early T cells in non-severe SARS-CoV-2 infection. Across the study: Sequenced bulk RNA came from whole blood that was unsorted, and chains were unpaired.

TCRdb used MiXCR to reprocess the 5' RACE reads, holding one entry per CDR3 protein. The sample carries about 63,000 distinct CDR3 sequences, 13% recorded once. This clonotype was found many times. Trimming cost V 2 bases and J 4 bases, with 15 bases left between them. The CDR3 totals 16 residues. Sequenced material: whole blood. J is TRBJ2-1 and V is TRBV12-3 or TRBV12-4; D is perhaps TRBD1 (5 bases). The sequence was collected from an adult who was a healthcare worker with PCR-confirmed SARS-CoV-2 infection or an uninfected control (not recorded which). The CDR3 loop reads CASSLSYRRSYNEQFF. The DNA for the CDR3 is TGTGCCAGCAGTTTAAGTTACAGGAGATCTTACAATGAGCAGTTCTTC.